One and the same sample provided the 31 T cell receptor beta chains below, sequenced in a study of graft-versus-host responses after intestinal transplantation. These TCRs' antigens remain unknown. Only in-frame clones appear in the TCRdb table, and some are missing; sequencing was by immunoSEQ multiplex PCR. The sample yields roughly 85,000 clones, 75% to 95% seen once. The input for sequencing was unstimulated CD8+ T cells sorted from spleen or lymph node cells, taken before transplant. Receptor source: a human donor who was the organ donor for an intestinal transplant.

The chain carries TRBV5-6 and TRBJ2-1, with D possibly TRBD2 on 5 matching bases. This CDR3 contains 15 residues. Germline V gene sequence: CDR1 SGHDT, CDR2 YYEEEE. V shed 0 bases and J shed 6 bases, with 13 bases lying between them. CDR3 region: CASSLAALAFNEQFF. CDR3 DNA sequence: TGTGCCAGCAGCTTGGCAGCGCTAGCATTCAATGAGCAGTTCTTC. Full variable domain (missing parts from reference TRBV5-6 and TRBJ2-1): DAGVTQSPTHLIKTRGQQVTLRCSPKSGHDTVSWYQQALGQGPQFIFQYYEEEERQRGNFPDRFSGHQFPNYSSELNVNALLLGDSALYLCASSLAALAFNEQFFGPGTRLTVL.

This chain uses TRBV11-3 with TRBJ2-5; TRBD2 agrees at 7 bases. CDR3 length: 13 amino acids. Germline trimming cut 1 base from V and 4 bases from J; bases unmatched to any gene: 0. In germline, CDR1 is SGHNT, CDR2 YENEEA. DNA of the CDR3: TGTGCCAGCAGCTTAGCGGGGGGAGAGACCCAGTACTTC. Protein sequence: CASSLAGGETQYF.

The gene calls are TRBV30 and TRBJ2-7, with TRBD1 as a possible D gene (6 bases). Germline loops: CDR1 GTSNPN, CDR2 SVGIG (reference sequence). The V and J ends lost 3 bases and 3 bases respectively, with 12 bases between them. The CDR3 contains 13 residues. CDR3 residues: CAWSAETGYEQYF. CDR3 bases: TGTGCCTGGAGCGCGGAGACAGGCTACGAGCAGTACTTC.

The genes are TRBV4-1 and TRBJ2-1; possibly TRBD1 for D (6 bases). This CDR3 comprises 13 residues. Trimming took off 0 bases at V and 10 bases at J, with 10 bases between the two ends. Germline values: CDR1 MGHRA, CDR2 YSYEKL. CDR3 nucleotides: TGCGCCAGCAGCCAAGATTGGGGGCCGGAGCAGTTCTTC. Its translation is CASSQDWGPEQFF.

CDR3 nucleotide sequence: TGCAGCGTTGAACCGACTAGCGATCCAGATACGCAGTATTTT. Its translation is CSVEPTSDPDTQYF. V and J are TRBV29-1 and TRBJ2-3; 8 bases align to TRBD2. Looked up from germline, CDR1 is SQVTM and CDR2 is ANQGSEA. J was trimmed by 4 bases and V by 2 bases; bases with no gene match: 5. The CDR3 extends over 14 amino acids.

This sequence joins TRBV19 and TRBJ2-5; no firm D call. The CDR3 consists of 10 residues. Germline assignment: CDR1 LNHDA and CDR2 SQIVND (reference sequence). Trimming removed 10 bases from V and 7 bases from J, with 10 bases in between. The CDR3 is CAIMWGTQYF. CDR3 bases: TGTGCCATCATGTGGGGGACCCAGTACTTC. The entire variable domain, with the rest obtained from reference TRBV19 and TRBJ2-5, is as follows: DGGITQSPKYLFRKEGQNVTLSCEQNLNHDAMYWYRQDPGQGLRLIYYSQIVNDFQKGDIAEGYSVSREKKESFPLTVTSAQKNPTAFYLCAIMWGTQYFGPGTRLLVL.

CDR3 in DNA: TGTGCCAGCAGCCAATTCGGCCACGTAGATGGAAACACCATATATTTT. Protein sequence: CASSQFGHVDGNTIYF. The gene calls are TRBV16 and TRBJ1-3; D call uncertain. The ends were cut back, 1 base at V and 3 bases at J, with 13 bases in the middle. CDR1 is KGHSY and CDR2 is FQNENV in the germline V gene. CDR3 length equals 16 residues. Drawing the rest from reference TRBV16 and TRBJ1-3, the complete variable domain is GEEVAQTPKHLVRGEGQKAKLYCAPIKGHSYVFWYQQVLKNEFKFLISFQNENVFDETGMPKERFSAKCLPNSPCSLEIQATKLEDSAVYFCASSQFGHVDGNTIYFGEGSWLTVV.

CDR3 nucleotides: TGTGCCAGCAGTGAAGCGGAGTTCTACGAGCAGTACTTC. Translating it yields CASSEAEFYEQYF. The rearrangement uses TRBV6-1 and TRBJ2-7; D gene ambiguous. Trimming removed 0 bases from V and 3 bases from J, with 6 bases in between. The germline V gene encodes CDR1 MNHNS and CDR2 SASEGT. CDR3 length equals 13 residues.

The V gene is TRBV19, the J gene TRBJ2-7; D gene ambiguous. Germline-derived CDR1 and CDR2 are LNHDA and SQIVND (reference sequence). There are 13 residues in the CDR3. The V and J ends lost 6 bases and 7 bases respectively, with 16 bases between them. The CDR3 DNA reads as TGTGCCAGTAGGTCGGACCTTCTGGGGGAGCAGTACTTC. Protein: CASRSDLLGEQYF.

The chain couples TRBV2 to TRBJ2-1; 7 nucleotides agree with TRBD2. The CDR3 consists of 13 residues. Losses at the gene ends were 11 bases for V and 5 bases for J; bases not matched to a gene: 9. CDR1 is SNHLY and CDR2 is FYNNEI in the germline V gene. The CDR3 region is CAYTSALHNEQFF. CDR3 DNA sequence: TGTGCCTACACTAGCGCCCTCCACAATGAGCAGTTCTTC.

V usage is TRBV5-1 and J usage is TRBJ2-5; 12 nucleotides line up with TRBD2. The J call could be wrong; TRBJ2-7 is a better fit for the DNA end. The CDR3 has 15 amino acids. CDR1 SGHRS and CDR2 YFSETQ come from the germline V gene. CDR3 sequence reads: CASSSLAGGSYEQYF. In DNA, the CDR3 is TGCGCCAGCAGCAGTCTAGCGGGGGGGTCCTACGAGCAGTACTTC.

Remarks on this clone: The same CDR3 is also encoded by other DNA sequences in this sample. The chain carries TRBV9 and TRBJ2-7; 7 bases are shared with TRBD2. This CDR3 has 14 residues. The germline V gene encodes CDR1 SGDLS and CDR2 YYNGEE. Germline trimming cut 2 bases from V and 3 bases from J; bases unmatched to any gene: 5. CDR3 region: CASSVEGGIYEQYF. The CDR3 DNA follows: TGTGCCAGCAGCGTCGAGGGAGGGATCTACGAGCAGTACTTC.

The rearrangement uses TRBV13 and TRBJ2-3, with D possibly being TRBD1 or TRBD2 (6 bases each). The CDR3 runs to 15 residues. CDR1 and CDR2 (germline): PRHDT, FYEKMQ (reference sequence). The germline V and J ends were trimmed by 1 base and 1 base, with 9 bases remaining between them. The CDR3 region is CASSLAGARTDTQYF. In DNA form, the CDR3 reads TGTGCCAGCAGCTTAGCGGGGGCCCGCACAGATACGCAGTATTTT.

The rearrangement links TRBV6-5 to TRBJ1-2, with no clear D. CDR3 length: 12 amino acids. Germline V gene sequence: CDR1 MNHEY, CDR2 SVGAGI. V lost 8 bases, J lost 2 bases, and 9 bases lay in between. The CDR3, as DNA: TGTGCCAGCGGTTGGGAGAACTATGGCTACACCTTC. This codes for CASGWENYGYTF.

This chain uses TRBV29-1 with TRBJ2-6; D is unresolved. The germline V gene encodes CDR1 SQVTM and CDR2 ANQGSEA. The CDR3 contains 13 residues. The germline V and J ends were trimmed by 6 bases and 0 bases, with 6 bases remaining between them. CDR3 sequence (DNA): TGCAGCGTCTGGAGCTCTGGGGCCAACGTCCTGACTTTC. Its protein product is CSVWSSGANVLTF.

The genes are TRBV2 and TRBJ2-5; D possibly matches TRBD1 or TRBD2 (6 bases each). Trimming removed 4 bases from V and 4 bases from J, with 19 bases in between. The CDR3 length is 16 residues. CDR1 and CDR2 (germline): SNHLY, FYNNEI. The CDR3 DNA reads TGTGCCAGCAGTGTAGGGGGGAGAGGGGATAGAGAGACCCAGTACTTC. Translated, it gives CASSVGGRGDRETQYF.

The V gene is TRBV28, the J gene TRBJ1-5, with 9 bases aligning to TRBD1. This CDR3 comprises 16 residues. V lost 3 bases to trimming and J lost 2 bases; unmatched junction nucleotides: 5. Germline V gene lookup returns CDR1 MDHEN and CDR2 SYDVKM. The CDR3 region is CASSFDRTGGNQPQHF. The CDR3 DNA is TGTGCCAGCAGTTTTGATAGGACAGGGGGCAATCAGCCCCAGCATTTT.

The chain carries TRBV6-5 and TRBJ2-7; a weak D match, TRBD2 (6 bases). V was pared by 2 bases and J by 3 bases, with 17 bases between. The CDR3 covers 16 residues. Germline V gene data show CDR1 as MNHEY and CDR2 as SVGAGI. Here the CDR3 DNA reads TGTGCCAGCAGTTACCTCGCGGGGAGAGGGATCTACGAGCAGTACTTC. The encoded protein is CASSYLAGRGIYEQYF.

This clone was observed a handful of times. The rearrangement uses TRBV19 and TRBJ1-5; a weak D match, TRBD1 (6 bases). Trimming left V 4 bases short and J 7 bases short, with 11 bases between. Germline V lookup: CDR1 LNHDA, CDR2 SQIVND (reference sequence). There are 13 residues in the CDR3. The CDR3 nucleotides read TGTGCCAGTAGTAATGGGGGCCAGCAGCCCCAGCATTTT. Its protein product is CASSNGGQQPQHF.

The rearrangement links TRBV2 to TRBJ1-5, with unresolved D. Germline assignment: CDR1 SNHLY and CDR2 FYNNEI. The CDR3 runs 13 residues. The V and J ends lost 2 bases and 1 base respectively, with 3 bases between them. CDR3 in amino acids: CASSEFSNQPQHF. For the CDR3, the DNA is TGTGCCAGCAGTGAATTCAGCAATCAGCCCCAGCATTTT.

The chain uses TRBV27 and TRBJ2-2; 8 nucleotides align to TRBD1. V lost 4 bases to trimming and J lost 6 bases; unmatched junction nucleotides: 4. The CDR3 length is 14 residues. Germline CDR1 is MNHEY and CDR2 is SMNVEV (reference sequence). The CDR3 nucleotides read TGTGCCAGCAGTTGGACAGGGAGCGCCGGGGAGCTGTTTTTT. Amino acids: CASSWTGSAGELFF.

The CDR3 reads CASSLAAGGLGNEQFF. CDR3 nucleotide sequence: TGCGCCAGCAGCTTGGCTGCGGGGGGGCTCGGGAATGAGCAGTTCTTC. This chain joins TRBV5-1 and TRBJ2-1, with 9 bases identical to TRBD2. The CDR3 runs 16 residues. CDR1 SGHRS and CDR2 YFSETQ come from the germline V gene. V was pared by 0 bases and J by 7 bases, with 8 bases of the junction left unmatched. Supplemented by reference TRBV5-1 and TRBJ2-1, the full variable domain reads KAGVTQTPRYLIKTRGQQVTLSCSPISGHRSVSWYQQTPGQGLQFLFEYFSETQRNKGNFPGRFSGRQFSNSRSEMNVSTLELGDSALYLCASSLAAGGLGNEQFFGPGTRLTVL.

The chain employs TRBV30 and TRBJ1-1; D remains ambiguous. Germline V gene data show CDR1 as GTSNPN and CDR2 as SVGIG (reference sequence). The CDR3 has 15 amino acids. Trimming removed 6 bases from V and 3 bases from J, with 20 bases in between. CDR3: CACRPRRSSDTEAFF. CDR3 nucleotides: TGTGCCTGTCGGCCGAGGCGGTCATCGGACACTGAAGCTTTCTTT.

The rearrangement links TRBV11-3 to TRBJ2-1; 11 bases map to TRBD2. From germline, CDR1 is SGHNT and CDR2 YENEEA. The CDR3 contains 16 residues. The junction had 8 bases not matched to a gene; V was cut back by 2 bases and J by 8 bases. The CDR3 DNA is TGTGCCAGCAGCTTACTCACTAGCGGGAGTTGGGATGAGCAGTTCTTC. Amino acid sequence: CASSLLTSGSWDEQFF.

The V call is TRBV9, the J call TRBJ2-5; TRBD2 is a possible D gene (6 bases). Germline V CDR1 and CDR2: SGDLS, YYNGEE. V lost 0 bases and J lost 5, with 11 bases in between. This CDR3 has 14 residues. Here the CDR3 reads CASSVESSEETQYF. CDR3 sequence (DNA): TGTGCCAGCAGCGTAGAGTCTAGCGAGGAGACCCAGTACTTC.

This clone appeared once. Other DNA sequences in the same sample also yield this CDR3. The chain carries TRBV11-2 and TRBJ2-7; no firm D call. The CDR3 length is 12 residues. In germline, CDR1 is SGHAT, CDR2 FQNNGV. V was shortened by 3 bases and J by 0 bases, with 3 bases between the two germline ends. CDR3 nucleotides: TGTGCCAGCAGCTTGAGCTCCTACGAGCAGTACTTC. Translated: CASSLSSYEQYF.

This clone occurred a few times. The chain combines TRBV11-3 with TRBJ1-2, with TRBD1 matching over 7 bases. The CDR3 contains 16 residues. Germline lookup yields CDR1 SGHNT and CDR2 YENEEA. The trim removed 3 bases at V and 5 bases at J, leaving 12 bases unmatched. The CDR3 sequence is CASSLTGKGIRYGYTF. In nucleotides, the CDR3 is TGTGCCAGCAGCTTGACAGGGAAGGGGATTAGATATGGCTACACCTTC.

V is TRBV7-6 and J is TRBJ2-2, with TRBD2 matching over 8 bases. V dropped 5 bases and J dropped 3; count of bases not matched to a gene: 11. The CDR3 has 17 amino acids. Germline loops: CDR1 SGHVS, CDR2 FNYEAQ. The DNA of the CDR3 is TGTGCCAGCAGCCGGGGTAGAGCGGGAGATTACACCGGGGAGCTGTTTTTT. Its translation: CASSRGRAGDYTGELFF.

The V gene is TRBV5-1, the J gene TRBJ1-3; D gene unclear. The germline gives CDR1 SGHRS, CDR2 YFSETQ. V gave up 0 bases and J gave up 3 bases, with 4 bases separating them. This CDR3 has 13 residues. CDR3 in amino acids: CASSLEGGNTIYF. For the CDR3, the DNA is TGCGCCAGCAGCTTGGAGGGTGGAAACACCATATATTTT.

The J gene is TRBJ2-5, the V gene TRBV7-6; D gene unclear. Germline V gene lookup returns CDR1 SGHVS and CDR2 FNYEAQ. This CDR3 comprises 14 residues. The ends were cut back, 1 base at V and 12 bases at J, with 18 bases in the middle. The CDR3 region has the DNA TGTGCCAGCAGCTTAGAAACAGACAAAGGTGGGGAGTACTTC. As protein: CASSLETDKGGEYF.

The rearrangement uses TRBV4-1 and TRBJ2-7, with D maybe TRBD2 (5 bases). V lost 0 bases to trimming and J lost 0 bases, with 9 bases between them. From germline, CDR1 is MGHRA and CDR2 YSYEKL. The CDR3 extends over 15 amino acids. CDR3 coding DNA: TGCGCCAGCAGCCAAGAGAGGGCTAGCTCCTACGAGCAGTACTTC. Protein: CASSQERASSYEQYF.